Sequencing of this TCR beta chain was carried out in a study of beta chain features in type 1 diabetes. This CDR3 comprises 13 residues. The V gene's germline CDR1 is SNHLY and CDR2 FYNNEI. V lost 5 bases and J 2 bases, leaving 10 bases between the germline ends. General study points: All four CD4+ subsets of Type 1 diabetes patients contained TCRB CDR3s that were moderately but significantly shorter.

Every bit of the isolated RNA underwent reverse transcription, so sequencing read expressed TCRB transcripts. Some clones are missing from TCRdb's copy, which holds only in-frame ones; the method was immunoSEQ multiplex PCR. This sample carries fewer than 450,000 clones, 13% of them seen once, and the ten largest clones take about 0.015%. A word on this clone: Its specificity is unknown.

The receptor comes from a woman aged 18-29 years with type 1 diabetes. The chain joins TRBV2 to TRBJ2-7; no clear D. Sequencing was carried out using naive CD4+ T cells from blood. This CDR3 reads CASSYARTYEQYF. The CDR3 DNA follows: TGTGCCAGCAGTTATGCTAGAACCTACGAGCAGTACTTC.